This T cell receptor beta chain derives from a study of cytotoxic CD8 clonotypes in ibrutinib-treated CLL. Overall study results and limits: Ibrutinib response saw clonality rise, and progression saw it return toward baseline.

Libraries were prepared by immunoSEQ multiplex PCR; TCRdb keeps only in-frame clonotypes and omits some of them. The sample shows some 200,000 clones, around 72% of them seen only once. Comments on this clone: Its antigen is still unknown. Additional DNA sequences in this sample encode the identical CDR3.

Around 2 micrograms of genomic DNA came from cryopreserved PBMCs for TCR beta libraries. Sequenced material: PBMCs, taken after 24 months of ibrutinib treatment. The clonotype was recovered from a human donor with chronic lymphocytic leukemia.

CDR3 amino acids: CASSLRSTDTQYF. The CDR3 DNA follows: TGTGCCAGCAGCTTGAGAAGCACAGATACGCAGTATTTT. The chain uses TRBV5-4 and TRBJ2-3; no definite D call. CDR3 length: 13 amino acids. V shed 1 base and J shed 0 bases, with 3 bases lying between them. Germline V lookup: CDR1 SGHNT, CDR2 YYREEE (reference sequence).